The following is a T cell receptor beta chain sequence with its context. Its target is not known. Untouched CD4+ T cells were bead-isolated from PBMC at approximately 98% purity. The sample comes from a study of T cell repertoires and HLA-DP antigens. Study in general: CD4+ T cells were cocultured with HeLa cells expressing HLA-DP. Study conclusions and caveats: Clones undetected before culture averaged about 35% against one allele and approximately 51% against the other.

The PCR primers covered 54 TRBV and 13 TRBJ segments. TCRdb's table, derived via immunoSEQ multiplex PCR, lists solely in-frame clones and lacks some. This sample carries about 110,000 clones, roughly 92% of them seen once, and the ten largest clones take 0.27%. The V segment lost 1 base and the J segment 7 bases; nucleotides outside the gene matches: 7. CDR1 is GTSNPN, CDR2 SVGIG, per germline (reference sequence). The CDR3 runs to 15 residues. The sample comprised CD4+ T cells from PBMCs. The sequence derives from a woman aged 18-29 years in good health and CMV-seronegative. V gene TRBV30 combines with J gene TRBJ1-1, with TRBD1 matching over 12 bases. The CDR3 DNA follows: TGTGCCTGGAGTGGACCGGGACAGGGGGCTCTTGAAGCTTTCTTT. This codes for CAWSGPGQGALEAFF. The full variable domain, in which reference TRBV30 and TRBJ1-1 provide the parts outside the CDR3, is SQTIHQWPATLVQPVGSPLSLECTVEGTSNPNLYWYRQAAGRGLQLLFYSVGIGQISSEVPQNLSASRPQDRQFILSSKKLLLSDSGFYLCAWSGPGQGALEAFFGQGTRLTVV.